Given below is one T cell receptor (beta chain) in context. In the same sample, other DNA sequences code for this CDR3. CDR3 length equals 14 residues. V shed 3 bases, J shed 4 bases, and the junction held 3 bases outside the gene matches. The germline gives CDR1 KGHSH, CDR2 LQKENI. This sample was included in a study of shared clonotypes between healthy human individuals. It was 200 to 250 ng DNA, 31,000 or so T cell genomes, that sorted-subset replicate PCRs used. How the authors handled the data: Filtering differed since immunoSEQ provided only junctions, with no quality scores. The repertoire was sequenced with immunoSEQ multiplex PCR; TCRdb's copy has only in-frame clones and lacks some. That table is the source of V, J and clone size, and D and trimming were worked out from the DNA. Among 950,000 to 1,300,000 clones listed, more than 60% were seen once.

The sequence came from a man in his late teens or twenties in good health. The sample was memory CD4+ T cells sorted from blood. Subset reported: CD45RA-negative fraction. The chain couples TRBV18 to TRBJ2-5, with 9 positions matching TRBD1. Here the CDR3 DNA reads TGTGCCAGCTCACCCCAGGACAGGGGAGAGACCCAGTACTTC. It translates to CASSPQDRGETQYF.